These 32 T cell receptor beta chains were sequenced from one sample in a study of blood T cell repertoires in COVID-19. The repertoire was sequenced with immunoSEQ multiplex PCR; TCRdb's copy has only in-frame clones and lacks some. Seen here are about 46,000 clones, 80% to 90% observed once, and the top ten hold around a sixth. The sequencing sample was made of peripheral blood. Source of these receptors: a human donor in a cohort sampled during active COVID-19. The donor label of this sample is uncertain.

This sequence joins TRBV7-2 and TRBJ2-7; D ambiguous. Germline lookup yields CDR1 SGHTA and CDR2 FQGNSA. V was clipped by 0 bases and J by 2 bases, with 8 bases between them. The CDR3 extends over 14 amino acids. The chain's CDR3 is CASSLAQVAYEQYF. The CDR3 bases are TGTGCCAGCAGCTTAGCGCAGGTAGCCTACGAGCAGTACTTC.

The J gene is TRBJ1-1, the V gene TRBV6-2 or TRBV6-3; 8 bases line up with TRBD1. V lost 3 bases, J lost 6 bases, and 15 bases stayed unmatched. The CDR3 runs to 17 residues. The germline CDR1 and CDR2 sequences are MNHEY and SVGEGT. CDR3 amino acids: CASSYSRTGKLSPEAFF. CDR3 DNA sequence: TGTGCCAGCAGTTATTCCAGGACAGGGAAGTTGTCCCCTGAAGCTTTCTTT.

CDR3 in amino acids: CASSRGGNQPQHF. The CDR3 DNA is TGTGCCAGCAGCCGGGGGGGGAATCAGCCCCAGCATTTT. This rearrangement joins TRBV3-1 (or the pseudogene TRBV3-2) to TRBJ1-5, with D perhaps matching TRBD1 (5 bases). V was shortened by 4 bases and J by 4 bases, with 8 bases between the two germline ends. The germline V gene has CDR1 LGHDT and CDR2 YNNKEL (reference sequence). The CDR3 sequence is 13 residues long.

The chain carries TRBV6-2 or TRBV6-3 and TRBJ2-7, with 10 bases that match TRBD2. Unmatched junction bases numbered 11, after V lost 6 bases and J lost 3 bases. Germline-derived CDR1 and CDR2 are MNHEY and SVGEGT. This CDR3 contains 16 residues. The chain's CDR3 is CASSPWTSGVRYEQYF. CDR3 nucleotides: TGTGCCAGCAGCCCCTGGACTAGCGGAGTACGCTACGAGCAGTACTTC.

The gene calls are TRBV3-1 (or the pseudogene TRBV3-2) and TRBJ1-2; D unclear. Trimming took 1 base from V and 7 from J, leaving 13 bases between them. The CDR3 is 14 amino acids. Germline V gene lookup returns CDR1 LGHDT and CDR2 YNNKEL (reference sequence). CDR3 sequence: CASSQAESAGGYTF. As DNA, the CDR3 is TGTGCCAGCAGCCAAGCGGAATCGGCGGGTGGCTACACCTTC.

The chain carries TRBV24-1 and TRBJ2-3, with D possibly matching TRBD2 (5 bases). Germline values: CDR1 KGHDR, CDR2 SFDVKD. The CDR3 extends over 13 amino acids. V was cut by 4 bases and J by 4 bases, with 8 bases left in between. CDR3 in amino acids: CATSDRGPDTQYF. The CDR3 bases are TGTGCCACCAGTGACCGCGGGCCAGATACGCAGTATTTT.

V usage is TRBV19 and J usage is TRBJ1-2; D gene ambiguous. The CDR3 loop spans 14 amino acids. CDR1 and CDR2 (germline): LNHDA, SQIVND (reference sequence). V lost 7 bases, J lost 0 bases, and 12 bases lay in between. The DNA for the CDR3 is TGTGCCAGTACCCGATGGGCGACTAACTATGGCTACACCTTC. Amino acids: CASTRWATNYGYTF.

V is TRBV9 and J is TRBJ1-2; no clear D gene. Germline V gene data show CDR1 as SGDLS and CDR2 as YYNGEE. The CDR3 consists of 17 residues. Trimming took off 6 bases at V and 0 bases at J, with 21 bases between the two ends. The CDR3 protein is CASKGRTKVPANYGYTF. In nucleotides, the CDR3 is TGTGCCAGCAAGGGCCGGACTAAAGTCCCAGCTAACTATGGCTACACCTTC.

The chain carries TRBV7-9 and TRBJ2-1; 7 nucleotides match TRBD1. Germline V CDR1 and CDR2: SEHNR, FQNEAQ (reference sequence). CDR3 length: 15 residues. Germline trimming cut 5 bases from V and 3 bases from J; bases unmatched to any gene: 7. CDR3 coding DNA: TGTGCCAGCAGCCATACAGGGGTGCTCTACAATGAGCAGTTCTTC. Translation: CASSHTGVLYNEQFF.

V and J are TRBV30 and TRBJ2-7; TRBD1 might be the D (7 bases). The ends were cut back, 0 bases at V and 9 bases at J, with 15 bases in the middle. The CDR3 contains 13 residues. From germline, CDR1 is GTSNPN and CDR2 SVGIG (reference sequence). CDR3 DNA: TGTGCCTGGAGTGTACAGGCAGGGGGGTGGCAGTACTTC. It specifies CAWSVQAGGWQYF.

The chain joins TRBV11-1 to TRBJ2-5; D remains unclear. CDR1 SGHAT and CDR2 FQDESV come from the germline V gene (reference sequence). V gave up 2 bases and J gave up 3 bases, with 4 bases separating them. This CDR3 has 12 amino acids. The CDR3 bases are TGTGCCAGCAGCTTAAGCGAAGAGACCCAGTACTTC. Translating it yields CASSLSEETQYF.

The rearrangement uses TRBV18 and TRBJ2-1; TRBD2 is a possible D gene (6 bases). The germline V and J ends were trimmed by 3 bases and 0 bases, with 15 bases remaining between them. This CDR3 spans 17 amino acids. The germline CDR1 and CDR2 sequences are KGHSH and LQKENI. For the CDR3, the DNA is TGTGCCAGCTCACCGCCGGAGGGAGCGGGCTCCTACAATGAGCAGTTCTTC. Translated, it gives CASSPPEGAGSYNEQFF.

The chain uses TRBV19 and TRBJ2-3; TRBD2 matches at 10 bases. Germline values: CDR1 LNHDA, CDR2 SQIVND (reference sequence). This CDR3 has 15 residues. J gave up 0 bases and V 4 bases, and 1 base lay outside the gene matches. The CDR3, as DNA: TGTGCCAGTAGTAATAGCGGGGGGAGCACAGATACGCAGTATTTT. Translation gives CASSNSGGSTDTQYF.

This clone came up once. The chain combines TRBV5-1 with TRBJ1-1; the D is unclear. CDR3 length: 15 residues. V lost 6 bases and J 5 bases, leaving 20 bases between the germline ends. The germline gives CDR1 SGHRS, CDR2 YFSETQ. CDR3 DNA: TGCGCCAGCACCACTGGTCCGGGAAGTAGGACTGAAGCTTTCTTT. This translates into CASTTGPGSRTEAFF.

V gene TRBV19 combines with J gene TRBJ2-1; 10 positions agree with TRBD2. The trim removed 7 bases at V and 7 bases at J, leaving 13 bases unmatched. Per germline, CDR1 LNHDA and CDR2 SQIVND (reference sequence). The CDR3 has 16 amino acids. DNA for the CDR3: TGTGCCAGTACCGATCAGCGGGGGGGCCGGGGGAATGAGCAGTTCTTC. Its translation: CASTDQRGGRGNEQFF.

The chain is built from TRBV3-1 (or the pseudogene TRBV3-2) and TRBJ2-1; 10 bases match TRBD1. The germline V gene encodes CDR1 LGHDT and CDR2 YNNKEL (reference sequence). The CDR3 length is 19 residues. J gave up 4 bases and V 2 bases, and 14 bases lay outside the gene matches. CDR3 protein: CASSQPLGRTGGVYNEQFF. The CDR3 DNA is TGTGCCAGCAGCCAACCCCTAGGGAGGACAGGGGGAGTTTACAATGAGCAGTTCTTC.

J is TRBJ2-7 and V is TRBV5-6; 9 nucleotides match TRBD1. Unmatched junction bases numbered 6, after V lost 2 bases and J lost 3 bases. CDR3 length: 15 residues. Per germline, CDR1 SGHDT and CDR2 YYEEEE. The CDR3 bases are TGTGCCAGCAGCTTCCGGGACAGGGACCTCTACGAGCAGTACTTC. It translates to CASSFRDRDLYEQYF. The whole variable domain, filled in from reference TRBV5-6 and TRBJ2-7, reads DAGVTQSPTHLIKTRGQQVTLRCSPKSGHDTVSWYQQALGQGPQFIFQYYEEEERQRGNFPDRFSGHQFPNYSSELNVNALLLGDSALYLCASSFRDRDLYEQYFGPGTRLTVT.

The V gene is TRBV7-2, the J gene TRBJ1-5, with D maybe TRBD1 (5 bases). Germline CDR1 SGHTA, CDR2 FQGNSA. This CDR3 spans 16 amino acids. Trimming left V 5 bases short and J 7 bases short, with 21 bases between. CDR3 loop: CASSLTGTPGVQPQHF. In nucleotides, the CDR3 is TGTGCCAGCAGCCTAACGGGGACCCCGGGGGTACAGCCCCAGCATTTT.

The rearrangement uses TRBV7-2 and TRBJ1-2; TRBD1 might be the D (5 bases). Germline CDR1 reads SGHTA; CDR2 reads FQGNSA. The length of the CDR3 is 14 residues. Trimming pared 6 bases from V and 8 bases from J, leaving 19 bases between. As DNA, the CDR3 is TGTGCCAGCAGTTCTGGGGGGGGAGTGGGAGGCTACACCTTC. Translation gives CASSSGGGVGGYTF.

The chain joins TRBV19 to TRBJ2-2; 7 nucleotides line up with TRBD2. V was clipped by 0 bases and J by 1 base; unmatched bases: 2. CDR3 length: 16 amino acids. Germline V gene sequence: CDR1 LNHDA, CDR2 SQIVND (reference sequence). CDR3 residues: CASSIDASGNTGELFF. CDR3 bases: TGTGCCAGTAGTATAGATGCTAGCGGGAACACCGGGGAGCTGTTTTTT.

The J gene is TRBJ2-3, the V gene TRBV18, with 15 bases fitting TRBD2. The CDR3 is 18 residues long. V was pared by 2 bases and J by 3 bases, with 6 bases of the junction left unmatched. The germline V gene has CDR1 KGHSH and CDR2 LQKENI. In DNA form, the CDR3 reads TGTGCCAGCTCACCAGGACTAGCGGGGGGGCCAAGGACAGATACGCAGTATTTT. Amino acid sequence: CASSPGLAGGPRTDTQYF.

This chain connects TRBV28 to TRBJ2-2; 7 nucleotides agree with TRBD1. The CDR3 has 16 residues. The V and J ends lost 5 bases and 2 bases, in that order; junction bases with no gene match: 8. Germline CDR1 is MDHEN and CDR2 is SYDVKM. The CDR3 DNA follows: TGTGCCAGCAGTGCCGGGACAGCCCTTAACACCGGGGAGCTGTTTTTT. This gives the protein CASSAGTALNTGELFF.

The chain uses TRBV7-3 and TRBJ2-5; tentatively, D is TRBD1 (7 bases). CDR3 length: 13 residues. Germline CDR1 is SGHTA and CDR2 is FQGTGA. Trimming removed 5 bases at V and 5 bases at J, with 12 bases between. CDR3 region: CASSDAGGETQYF. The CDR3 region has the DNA TGTGCCAGCAGCGACGCAGGGGGGGAGACCCAGTACTTC.

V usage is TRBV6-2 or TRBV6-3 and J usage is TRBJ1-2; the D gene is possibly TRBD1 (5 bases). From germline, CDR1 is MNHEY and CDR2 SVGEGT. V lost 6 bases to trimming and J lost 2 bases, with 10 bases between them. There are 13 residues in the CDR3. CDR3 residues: CASSKTENYGYTF. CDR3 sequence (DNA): TGTGCCAGCAGCAAGACAGAGAACTATGGCTACACCTTC.

The CDR3, as DNA: TGTGCCAGCAGCTTAACTGCAGGGCCTCGGAACGAGCAGTACTTC. Its translation is CASSLTAGPRNEQYF. The chain employs TRBV7-6 and TRBJ2-7; D perhaps matches TRBD1 (5 bases). Trimming stripped 2 bases from V and 5 bases from J, with 16 bases between. Germline V gene lookup returns CDR1 SGHVS and CDR2 FNYEAQ. The CDR3 is 15 amino acids.

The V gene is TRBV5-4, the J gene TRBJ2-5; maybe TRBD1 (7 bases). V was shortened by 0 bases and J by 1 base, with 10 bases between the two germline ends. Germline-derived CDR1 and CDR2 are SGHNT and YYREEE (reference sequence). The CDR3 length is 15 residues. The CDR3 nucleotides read TGTGCCAGCAGCTTGGCCCAGGGGGGCCAAGAGACCCAGTACTTC. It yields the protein CASSLAQGGQETQYF.

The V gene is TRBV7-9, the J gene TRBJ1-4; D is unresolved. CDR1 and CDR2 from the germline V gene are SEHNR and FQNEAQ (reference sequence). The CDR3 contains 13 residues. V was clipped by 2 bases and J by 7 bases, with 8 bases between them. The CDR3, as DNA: TGTGCCAGCAGCTTATCTGTGGCTGAAAAACTGTTTTTT. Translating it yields CASSLSVAEKLFF.

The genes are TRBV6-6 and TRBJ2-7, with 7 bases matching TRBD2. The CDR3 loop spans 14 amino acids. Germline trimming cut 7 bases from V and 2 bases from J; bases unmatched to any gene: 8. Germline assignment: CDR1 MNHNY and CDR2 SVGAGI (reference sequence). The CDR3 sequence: CASTVGGAPYEQYF. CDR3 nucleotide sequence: TGTGCCAGCACCGTGGGAGGGGCTCCCTACGAGCAGTACTTC.

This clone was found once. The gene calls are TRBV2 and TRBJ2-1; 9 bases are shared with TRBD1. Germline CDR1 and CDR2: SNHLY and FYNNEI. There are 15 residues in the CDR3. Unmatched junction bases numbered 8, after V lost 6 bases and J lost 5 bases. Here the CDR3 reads CASREQGARNNEQFF. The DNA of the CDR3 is TGTGCCAGCAGGGAACAGGGGGCGAGAAACAATGAGCAGTTCTTC.

This CDR3 reads CAVLKTRGNNYGYTF. In DNA form, the CDR3 reads TGTGCCGTACTTAAAACAAGGGGGAATAACTATGGCTACACCTTC. V is TRBV19 and J is TRBJ1-2; possibly TRBD1 for D (6 bases). The CDR3 contains 15 residues. Trimming pared 11 bases from V and 1 base from J, leaving 20 bases between. The V gene's germline CDR1 is LNHDA and CDR2 SQIVND (reference sequence).

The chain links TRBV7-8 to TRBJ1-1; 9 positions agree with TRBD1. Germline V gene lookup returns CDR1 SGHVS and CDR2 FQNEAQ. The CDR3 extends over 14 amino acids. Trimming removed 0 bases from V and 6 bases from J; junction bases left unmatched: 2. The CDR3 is CASSLAGQGPEAFF. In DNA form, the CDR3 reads TGTGCCAGCAGCTTAGCGGGACAGGGCCCTGAAGCTTTCTTT.

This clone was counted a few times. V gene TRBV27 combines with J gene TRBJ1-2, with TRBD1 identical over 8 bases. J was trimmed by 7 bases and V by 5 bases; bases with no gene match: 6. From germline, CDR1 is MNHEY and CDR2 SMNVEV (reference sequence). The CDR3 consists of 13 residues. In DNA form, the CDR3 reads TGTGCCAGCAGTGGTCACGACAGGGGTGGCTACACCTTC. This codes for CASSGHDRGGYTF.